This entry concerns a single T cell receptor (beta chain). This clone occurred once. Its antigen remains undetermined. Base qualities are missing; no much larger clone stands one base away. In total, approximately 700 healthy bone marrow donors made up the cohort. Cohort members were all nominally healthy when sampled, although unrecorded immune exposures were likely present. The donor tested CMV seropositive and was one of the 289 seropositive cohort members. A peripheral blood sample was provided by each donor, and peripheral blood mononuclear cells were used for TCR beta sequencing. The Qiagen DNeasy Blood Extraction Kit was used to extract genomic DNA from the blood cell samples. This record comes from a study of cytomegalovirus exposure and HLA in healthy donors (dated by TCRdb to about 2017). Regarding the complete study: According to an earlier analysis of 587 of the donors, some 180 million T cells yielded over 90 million unique TCR beta sequences and 276 Gb of sequence data. About five DR-DQ haplotypes were handled as single units for association and clustering, since linkage in the cohort was strong. Among about 400 genotyped donors of the cohort, an average of approximately 220,000 unique TCR beta nucleotide sequences was sequenced per donor, of which roughly 17% were non-productive. A later genetic analysis took genome-wide SNP genotypes for about three fifths of the 666 donors and used that subset as a discovery cohort. The T cell repertoires of 700 or so subjects were profiled by immunosequencing and related to cytomegalovirus serostatus. Typing coverage varied by locus: about 620-630 donors for A, B, C, DRB1 and DQB1; about 520 for DQA1; nearly 610 for DPA1; 450 to 480 for DPB1. In the later analysis, no new phenotypic data were used to find candidate immune exposures; instead, reliance was placed on TCR beta sequences and their occurrence across donors. Among the roughly 400 genotyped donors, around 79% belonged to the genetic ancestry cluster associated with self-reported Caucasian donors. Every repertoire in the discovery cohort had been generated on one and the same sequencing platform. Both class I and class II loci were covered by HLA typing, at four-digit resolution. To predict cytomegalovirus infection status, the study combined high-throughput TCR immunosequencing, statistical association of individual TCRs with disease status, and machine learning. Along with the roughly 670-subject first cohort, a separate validation cohort of over a hundred different subjects was used. The study was designed to test whether signatures of past pathogen exposure could be identified by cataloging public T cell receptors. An early release that covered several hundred HLA-typed donors contained around 300 gigabases of sequencing data and around 80 million unique TCR sequences. To study patterns of TCR occurrence, a later analysis re-analyzed previously published TCR beta repertoires from 650 to 750 donors and added high-resolution HLA genotyping. An earlier analysis of more than 450 of the donors used high-throughput TCR beta sequencing to judge whether each TCR beta V gene segment behaved as functional or pseudogenic. Alongside the repertoire data, information on donor age, sex, ethnicity and CMV serostatus was compiled.

The full study reports these points: Assigning TCR associations to individual alleles was difficult when HLA alleles, especially DR and DQ, strongly co-occurred. In a later genetic analysis, a missense DCLRE1C variant was associated with V-gene and J-gene trimming of TCR beta chains, and the association was replicated in an independent cohort. Three of the identified cytomegalovirus-associated TCR beta chains were confirmed in vitro to be specific for cytomegalovirus antigens. An earlier analysis of approximately 590 of the donors showed that most TCR beta V segments appeared in productive rearrangements either about 87% or about 30% of the time, which broadly matched IMGT annotations. A cluster of highly shared sequence variants was judged likely to represent a technical artifact of the sequencing pipeline. Immune exposure information for the cohort was limited to CMV serostatus. In this cohort, only TCR beta chains were sequenced, and detectable features were limited by the absence of alpha or paired-chain data. The study gave a list of 150 to 200 TCR beta chains associated with cytomegalovirus. According to a later analysis, TCR association rates differed among HLA loci, with DRB1 alleles showing the most associated TCRs and HLA-C alleles showing the fewest. Some 15 rarely observed V segments, including chromosome 9 orphons, were excluded from the earlier analysis of a few hundred of the donors because counts were too low. While some public TCRs were present in many individuals, most TCR sequences turned up only very rarely across donors. Because HLA typing was unavailable for some donors at each locus, only the typed subset was used in association tests. A later analysis found that most CMV-associated TCR beta chains appeared HLA-restricted, with HLA associations seemingly driven largely by CMV exposure. A further reported finding was that TCR beta sequences accurately predicted the HLA-A and HLA-B alleles for most subjects in the first cohort. Because the 87-base-pair reads could not distinguish some IMGT-functional V segments, including TRBV6-2 and TRBV6-3, those segments were excluded. According to a later analysis, parvovirus B19, influenza, CMV and Epstein-Barr virus appeared linked to several top co-occurrence clusters. Compared with the 666-donor mean, donors in an Asian-associated ancestry cluster had fewer N-insertions in productive TCRs, according to a later genetic analysis. Sequencing depth was assumed to be roughly uniform across donors in the presence/absence analyses, though that assumption may not hold. A later analysis associated 15,000 or so TCR beta sequences with specific HLA alleles at a false discovery rate of 0.05. The authors suggested that the approach could potentially be extended to other disease states and immunological phenotypes. A later analysis found that HLA-associated TCR beta chains were more clonally expanded and had lower generation probabilities than equally common non-associated chains. Correlated functional status among segregating V segments might be attributable to linkage disequilibrium, but an unknown experimental factor could not be ruled out. The classifier was reported to diagnose cytomegalovirus status with high specificity and sensitivity in both the original and validation cohorts.

The germline V gene (reference sequence) specifies WNHNN as CDR1 and SYGVQD as CDR2. The cysteine opens and the phenylalanine closes a CDR3 of 17 amino acids. Solely the CDR3 DNA is kept, with 51 bases framed from the first base. Germline trimming amounts to 3 bases on V and 3 bases on J, with 10 as the count of junction bases outside the gene matches. The method was the immunoSEQ multiplex PCR assay. For the multiplex PCR, a mixture combining 60 forward primers for TCR Vbeta segments and 13 reverse primers for TCR Jbeta segments was used. The CDR3 region of rearranged TCR beta genes was amplified from genomic DNA by a multiplex PCR assay. On the Illumina HiSeq System, the amplified TCR beta libraries were sequenced as 87-base-pair reads. On the study's bioinformatics: A later analysis tallied 70 million to 100 million unique TCR beta chains across the 700 or so repertoires, and around 12 million of those chains were shared by two or more donors. To remove PCR and sequencing errors, raw reads were error-corrected and collapsed into unique sequences using a nearest-neighbor algorithm that merged closely related sequences. V, D and J gene segments were assigned by aligning CDR3 sequences to IMGT reference sequences. For a sequence to be retained, at least a six-nucleotide match to both a V gene segment and a J gene segment was required. Rearrangements were classified as productive when the CDR3 lacked stop codons and remained in frame with V and J, and all other rearrangements were classified as non-productive. CDR3 was defined by IMGT convention, running from the second conserved V-encoded cysteine to the conserved J-encoded phenylalanine. In an earlier analysis of approximately 500 of the donors, sequences lacking an unambiguous match to a single V gene segment were excluded. In an earlier analysis of around 590 of the donors, a V segment was called functional when productive rearrangements were above 56.7%, and segregating when the standard deviation between donors exceeded 5%. A statistical classification framework was built for diagnosing cytomegalovirus status from the catalog of TCR beta chain sequences. In a later analysis, V and J genes were assigned by comparing TCR nucleotide sequences against IMGT/GENE-DB human TR gene sequences. Using the TCRdist pipeline, a later analysis assigned CDR3 sequences along with most-parsimonious VDJ recombination scenarios. In a later analysis, every TCR beta chain was defined by the combination of its CDR3 amino acid sequence and its V-gene family, and reads without a unique V-gene family were dropped. To address suspected cross-contamination and a sequencing artifact, a later analysis removed some 620 highly shared, low-generation-probability nucleotide sequences. In a later analysis, a clonal expansion index for each public chain was calculated from normalized within-repertoire ranks of inferred template counts. A later analysis computed generation probabilities with a VDJ recombination model fitted to out-of-frame rearrangements, and checked the results against IGoR. In a later analysis, hypergeometric tests were used to score TCR-TCR, TCR-HLA and TCR-CMV co-occurrence, with a repertoire-size bias correction applied to TCR pairs. In a later analysis, false discovery rates were estimated by permuting HLA or CMV assignments 20 times. In a later analysis, co-occurring TCRs were grouped using DBSCAN, with TCRdist sequence similarity added in when clustering inside HLA-allele-positive subsets. Co-occurrence clustering excluded repertoires with fewer than 30,000 or more than 120,000 public chains, plus five with anomalous nucleotide sharing. Imported from immuneACCESS, the table was reduced by TCRdb to in-frame sequences with V and J called. These copies leave out some clones; in studies compared against another copy, an unresolved V gene accounts for under half, and the cause of the remainder is not known. From that table come the V and J calls and clone size; the DNA was used to work out D and trimming. In this sample the table shows 75,000 to 80,000 clones, more than 55% of which occur a single time. The top ten clonotypes cover 4% to 5% of the sample.

The sample consisted of PBMCs. The receptor comes from a man between 60 and 70 years old in good health and CMV-seropositive. This chain joins TRBV10-1 to TRBJ2-7; TRBD2 fits 11 bases in the junction. The encoded CDR3 is CASSEGLAGLRCYEQYF. At the DNA level, the sequence is TGCGCCAGCAGTGAAGGACTAGCGGGCCTACGATGCTACGAGCAGTACTTC.